The table lists the clone carrying this T cell receptor beta chain with many counts. The CDR3 length is 13 residues. CDR1 and CDR2 (germline): SGHRS, YFSETQ. The V gene lost 0 bases and the J gene lost 7 bases, with 11 bases spanning the gap. TCRdb ran MiXCR on the 5' RACE reads and lists one entry per CDR3 protein. This repertoire shows nearly 30,000 distinct CDR3 sequences, about 4.7% found once; its top ten account for roughly 39%. This entry is derived from a study of T cells after yellow fever vaccination. The gene calls are TRBV5-1 and TRBJ2-7; no definite D call. The sample in question was CD8+ T cells sorted from PBMCs, obtained 10 days after the yellow fever booster vaccination. The sequence was collected from a man in his thirties or forties who received the YFV17D yellow fever vaccine. The CDR3 loop reads CASSLARNGEQYF. The CDR3 DNA reads TGCGCCAGCAGCTTGGCCAGGAATGGTGAGCAGTACTTC.